These 32 T cell receptor beta chains were sequenced from one sample in a study of human thymus T cells. Only in-frame clones appear in the TCRdb table, and some are missing; sequencing was by immunoSEQ multiplex PCR. The sample lists under 150,000 clones, around 94% occurring once. Thymic material originated from resections removed in the course of corrective heart surgery. The material sequenced was thymus tissue. The origin of the receptors is a boy under two years old with a congenital heart defect but otherwise immunologically healthy.

J is TRBJ2-3 and V is TRBV19; D might be TRBD2 (5 bases). V lost 1 base to trimming and J lost 4 bases, with 12 bases between them. Germline V CDR1 and CDR2: LNHDA, SQIVND (reference sequence). CDR3 size: 15 residues. The CDR3 region has the DNA TGTGCCAGTAGTATAGTCGGACTTTTTGCAGATACGCAGTATTTT. As protein: CASSIVGLFADTQYF. Combining the CDR3 with reference TRBV19 and TRBJ2-3 gives the whole variable domain DGGITQSPKYLFRKEGQNVTLSCEQNLNHDAMYWYRQDPGQGLRLIYYSQIVNDFQKGDIAEGYSVSREKKESFPLTVTSAQKNPTAFYLCASSIVGLFADTQYFGPGTRLTVL.

The chain uses TRBV6-5 and TRBJ2-7; possible D gene TRBD1, 7 bases. Trimming shortened V by 4 bases and J by 0 bases, and 13 bases separated the two germline ends. Germline V CDR1 and CDR2: MNHEY, SVGAGI. The CDR3 contains 15 residues. CDR3 loop: CASSWRGQSSYEQYF. CDR3 in DNA: TGTGCCAGCAGTTGGCGGGGACAGAGCTCCTACGAGCAGTACTTC.

This chain connects TRBV11-2 to TRBJ2-1, with TRBD1 as a possible D gene (6 bases). The CDR3 length is 14 residues. V lost 10 bases to trimming and J lost 4 bases, with 17 bases between them. Germline V gene lookup returns CDR1 SGHAT and CDR2 FQNNGV. The CDR3 DNA follows: TGTGCCACCAGGGGACATGACACGTACAATGAGCAGTTCTTC. Residues: CATRGHDTYNEQFF.

The DNA of the CDR3 is TGTGCCAGCAGCCAAGATAGGCGTAGGGAGCCGGGTTCACCCCTCCACTTT. This encodes CASSQDRRREPGSPLHF. The J gene is TRBJ1-6, the V gene TRBV4-2; D unresolved. The CDR3 is 17 residues long. Germline CDR1 and CDR2: LGHNA and YNFKEQ. The V end lost 0 bases, the J end lost 9 bases, and 18 bases lay between the germline ends.

V and J are TRBV19 and TRBJ1-2, with 10 positions matching TRBD1. The length of the CDR3 is 17 residues. The V gene end was trimmed by 3 bases and the J gene end by 8 bases; junction bases not matched to a gene: 15. Germline assignment: CDR1 LNHDA and CDR2 SQIVND (reference sequence). CDR3 coding DNA: TGTGCCAGTAGTATCAGAGACAGGGGGCAAGGGTGGGTCGGCTACACCTTC. Translation gives CASSIRDRGQGWVGYTF.

The chain employs TRBV6-1 and TRBJ1-2; D is perhaps TRBD1 (5 bases). The germline V gene has CDR1 MNHNS and CDR2 SASEGT. With 7 bases removed from V and 4 bases from J, the gap between germline ends came to 13 bases. CDR3 length: 13 amino acids. CDR3 DNA sequence: TGTGCCAGCACTGACAGCTCCCGCTATGGCTACACCTTC. The encoded protein is CASTDSSRYGYTF.

The J gene is TRBJ1-1, the V gene TRBV9; 9 positions match TRBD1. CDR1 is SGDLS and CDR2 is YYNGEE in the germline V gene. The V gene end was trimmed by 3 bases and the J gene end by 5 bases; junction bases not matched to a gene: 5. CDR3 length equals 14 residues. This CDR3 reads CASSATGGMTEAFF. The CDR3 coding sequence is TGTGCCAGCAGCGCGACAGGGGGAATGACTGAAGCTTTCTTT.

The rearrangement joins TRBV4-3 to TRBJ1-3; possible D gene TRBD1, 5 bases. CDR3 length: 13 amino acids. Per germline, CDR1 LGHNA and CDR2 YSLEER. Trimming shortened V by 7 bases and J by 9 bases, and 16 bases separated the two germline ends. DNA of the CDR3: TGCGCCAGCATAGAGCGGGGGGTGGGCACCATATATTTT. Amino acids: CASIERGVGTIYF.

The V gene is TRBV4-1, the J gene TRBJ2-1, with a possible D match to TRBD2 (5 bases). The CDR3 is 22 amino acids. Germline-derived CDR1 and CDR2 are MGHRA and YSYEKL. V dropped 2 bases and J dropped 4 bases, with 33 bases sitting between them. CDR3 region: CASSQLGVVCEGGKGRYNEQFF. The CDR3, as DNA: TGCGCCAGCAGCCAATTGGGTGTCGTCTGCGAAGGAGGTAAAGGACGGTACAATGAGCAGTTCTTC.

The V call is TRBV2, the J call TRBJ2-2; 7 bases match TRBD2. Trimming removed 11 bases from V and 4 bases from J; junction bases left unmatched: 7. Germline CDR1 SNHLY, CDR2 FYNNEI. The CDR3 is 13 residues long. The DNA of the CDR3 is TGTGCCGGGGGGGAAAGGGCCACCGGGGAGCTGTTTTTT. Its translation is CAGGERATGELFF.

The chain combines TRBV5-1 with TRBJ2-1, with 8 bases identical to TRBD2. Per the germline V gene, CDR1 is SGHRS and CDR2 is YFSETQ. The CDR3 sequence is 14 residues long. V gave up 2 bases and J gave up 8 bases; unmatched junction bases: 6. The CDR3 is CASSFPAGVDEQFF. The CDR3 DNA follows: TGCGCCAGCAGCTTCCCAGCGGGGGTCGATGAGCAGTTCTTC.

The J gene is TRBJ2-2, the V gene TRBV4-1; D may be TRBD1 (5 bases). Germline CDR1 reads MGHRA; CDR2 reads YSYEKL. The CDR3 has 16 amino acids. V lost 3 bases and J lost 1, with 12 bases in between. The CDR3 DNA is TGCGCCAGCAGCCAGGTAAAAACAGGGAACACCGGGGAGCTGTTTTTT. Its translation: CASSQVKTGNTGELFF.

This clone was observed once. The chain joins TRBV5-1 to TRBJ2-7, with D tentatively TRBD1 (7 bases). V dropped 4 bases and J dropped 3 bases, with 11 bases sitting between them. CDR3 length equals 13 residues. Germline V lookup: CDR1 SGHRS, CDR2 YFSETQ. CDR3 loop: CASSAGQHYEQYF. The DNA of the CDR3 is TGCGCCAGCAGCGCGGGACAGCACTACGAGCAGTACTTC. Based on the CDR3 plus reference TRBV5-1 and TRBJ2-7, the full variable domain is KAGVTQTPRYLIKTRGQQVTLSCSPISGHRSVSWYQQTPGQGLQFLFEYFSETQRNKGNFPGRFSGRQFSNSRSEMNVSTLELGDSALYLCASSAGQHYEQYFGPGTRLTVT.

The CDR3, as DNA: TGTGCCACCAAGGGAGGGGAGACCCAGTACTTC. This gives the protein CATKGGETQYF. The genes are TRBV28 and TRBJ2-5, with TRBD2 matching 7 bases. Trimming at V came to 10 bases and at J to 5 bases, leaving 4 bases not matched to a gene. Germline V gene data show CDR1 as MDHEN and CDR2 as SYDVKM. The CDR3 has 11 residues.

The chain links TRBV28 to TRBJ1-2; TRBD1 is a possible D gene (5 bases). V was trimmed by 10 bases and J by 3 bases, leaving 27 bases between them. The CDR3 sequence is 17 residues long. CDR1 and CDR2 (germline): MDHEN, SYDVKM. CDR3 loop: CATCLRWDPTLHYGYTF. CDR3 nucleotides: TGTGCCACATGCCTGCGGTGGGACCCAACCTTGCACTATGGCTACACCTTC.

The rearrangement links TRBV12-5 to TRBJ2-1, with 9 bases fitting TRBD2. The CDR3 is 16 residues long. J was trimmed by 7 bases and V by 3 bases; bases with no gene match: 10. In germline, CDR1 is LGHNT, CDR2 FRNRAP. CDR3: CASGFVLAGVNNEQFF. CDR3 bases: TGTGCTAGTGGTTTTGTATTAGCGGGGGTCAATAATGAGCAGTTCTTC.

V is TRBV20-1 and J is TRBJ1-6; unclear D gene. This CDR3 is built from 11 residues. Germline V CDR1 and CDR2: DFQATT, SNEGSKA (reference sequence). V lost 0 bases and J 9 bases, leaving 3 bases between the germline ends. CDR3: CSARDGSPLHF. In DNA, the CDR3 is TGCAGTGCTAGAGATGGTTCACCCCTCCACTTT.

The chain uses TRBV29-1 and TRBJ2-1, with a tentative D call TRBD1 (5 bases). The CDR3 runs 12 residues. Germline V lookup: CDR1 SQVTM, CDR2 ANQGSEA. The germline V and J ends were trimmed by 7 bases and 5 bases, with 12 bases remaining between them. In DNA form, the CDR3 reads TGCAGCGCTACCTCACAGGACAATGAGCAGTTCTTC. Translation gives CSATSQDNEQFF.

The count of this clone is one. This chain links TRBV2 with TRBJ1-3; TRBD1 might be the D (5 bases). From germline, CDR1 is SNHLY and CDR2 FYNNEI. The CDR3 sequence is 16 residues long. The V gene lost 3 bases and the J gene lost 0 bases, with 12 bases spanning the gap. The CDR3 sequence: CASSEGGRASGNTIYF. CDR3 nucleotide sequence: TGTGCCAGCAGTGAGGGGGGACGGGCCTCTGGAAACACCATATATTTT.

This clone was recorded only once. The chain carries TRBV6-5 and TRBJ1-3; possibly TRBD1 for D (5 bases). This CDR3 has 15 residues. Per the germline V gene, CDR1 is MNHEY and CDR2 is SVGAGI. V was trimmed by 6 bases and J by 2 bases, leaving 14 bases between them. The CDR3 DNA sequence: TGTGCCAGCAGACTTTCCGGGGGGACTGGAAACACCATATATTTT. Residues: CASRLSGGTGNTIYF.

V gene TRBV6-1 combines with J gene TRBJ1-2; D uncertain. CDR1 is MNHNS and CDR2 is SASEGT in the germline V gene. CDR3 length: 16 amino acids. Trimming shortened V by 2 bases and J by 0 bases, and 13 bases separated the two germline ends. The CDR3: CASSEPPPRSNYGYTF. The CDR3 DNA is TGTGCCAGCAGTGAACCGCCCCCTCGATCTAACTATGGCTACACCTTC.

The chain joins TRBV20-1 to TRBJ2-7; the D gene is possibly TRBD1 (7 bases). The CDR3 totals 11 residues. Germline CDR1 DFQATT, CDR2 SNEGSKA (reference sequence). CDR3 sequence (DNA): TGCAGTGCTAGTGGCAGGGGGGCTCCCCGGGTC. Residues: CSASGRGAPRV.

CDR3 sequence: CASSLYPRDEQYF. CDR3 sequence (DNA): TGTGCCAGCAGCTTATACCCCCGGGACGAGCAGTACTTC. V usage is TRBV11-3 and J usage is TRBJ2-7, with D unresolved. Trimming cost V 2 bases and J 5 bases, with 10 bases left between them. Germline V gives CDR1 SGHNT, CDR2 YENEEA. The CDR3 has 13 residues.

This rearrangement joins TRBV28 to TRBJ1-5; 12 nucleotides align to TRBD1. This CDR3 region has 16 residues. Germline CDR1 MDHEN, CDR2 SYDVKM. The junction had 4 bases not matched to a gene; V was cut back by 4 bases and J by 3 bases. CDR3 region: CASSSRDRGHNQPQHF. The CDR3 nucleotides are TGTGCCAGCAGTTCCCGGGACAGGGGGCACAATCAGCCCCAGCATTTT.

The chain has TRBV28 and TRBJ1-5, with D perhaps matching TRBD1 (5 bases). The germline V gene has CDR1 MDHEN and CDR2 SYDVKM. CDR3 length: 15 amino acids. Trimming left V 5 bases short and J 1 base short, with 12 bases between. CDR3 DNA sequence: TGTGCCAGCAGTCCGGAGAGGGACAGCAATCAGCCCCAGCATTTT. Its translation: CASSPERDSNQPQHF.

This rearrangement joins TRBV28 to TRBJ1-2; TRBD1 is a possible D gene (5 bases). CDR1 is MDHEN and CDR2 is SYDVKM in the germline V gene. V shed 2 bases and J shed 7 bases, with 17 bases lying between them. The CDR3 runs 15 residues. The CDR3 protein is CASSLRGRDLRGYTF. The CDR3 coding sequence is TGTGCCAGCAGTTTACGGGGCAGGGATTTACGTGGCTACACCTTC.

The chain carries TRBV28 and TRBJ2-7, with 12 bases that match TRBD1. The CDR3 length is 17 residues. Germline trimming cut 4 bases from V and 1 base from J; bases unmatched to any gene: 8. Germline values: CDR1 MDHEN, CDR2 SYDVKM. CDR3 nucleotides: TGTGCCAGCAGTTGTCTACCGGGACAGGGGGCTTCCTACGAGCAGTACTTC. Residues: CASSCLPGQGASYEQYF.

The chain has TRBV4-3 and TRBJ1-6; 8 nucleotides line up with TRBD1. This CDR3 is built from 17 residues. CDR1 LGHNA and CDR2 YSLEER come from the germline V gene. The V and J ends lost 4 bases and 9 bases, in that order; junction bases with no gene match: 14. CDR3 nucleotides: TGCGCCAGCAGCCTGAGCCGCGGCAGGGGGCGAGGTTCACCCCTCCACTTT. As protein: CASSLSRGRGRGSPLHF.

V is TRBV7-2 and J is TRBJ2-1; D remains ambiguous. From germline, CDR1 is SGHTA and CDR2 FQGNSA. V lost 5 bases and J 4 bases, leaving 6 bases between the germline ends. There are 12 residues in the CDR3. This CDR3 reads CASSPQYNEQFF. Here the CDR3 DNA reads TGTGCCAGCAGCCCGCAATACAATGAGCAGTTCTTC.

This clone was picked up one time. The chain is built from TRBV4-1 and TRBJ1-3; D not resolved. The CDR3 extends over 14 amino acids. The V and J ends lost 2 bases and 0 bases respectively, with 5 bases between them. Germline V gives CDR1 MGHRA, CDR2 YSYEKL. The CDR3 nucleotides read TGCGCCAGCAGCCAAAAGAGCTCTGGAAACACCATATATTTT. The encoded protein is CASSQKSSGNTIYF.

This rearrangement joins TRBV7-3 to TRBJ2-2, with D unresolved. The V gene lost 3 bases and the J gene lost 11 bases, with 13 bases spanning the gap. Germline assignment: CDR1 SGHTA and CDR2 FQGTGA. This CDR3 is 13 amino acids long. CDR3 DNA: TGTGCCAGCAGCTTCGCGGTCGGCTTAGAGCTGTTTTTT. Encoded protein: CASSFAVGLELFF.

The chain combines TRBV25-1 with TRBJ2-7; D remains ambiguous. The CDR3 runs 14 residues. Germline V gene data show CDR1 as MGHDK and CDR2 as SYGVNS. The ends were cut back, 3 bases at V and 3 bases at J, with 12 bases in the middle. The CDR3 bases are TGTGCCAGCAGTGACCTAGGGCACATCTACGAGCAGTACTTC. It translates to CASSDLGHIYEQYF.